Below are 25 T cell receptor beta chains sequenced from a single sample in a study of blood T cell repertoires in COVID-19. Generated by immunoSEQ multiplex PCR, the TCRdb table keeps only in-frame clones and is missing some. The profile shows tens of thousands of clones, about 86% of them singletons. The material sequenced was peripheral blood. The source of these receptors is a human donor in a cohort sampled during active COVID-19.

V usage is TRBV6-5 and J usage is TRBJ2-1; 10 nucleotides align to TRBD2. In germline, CDR1 is MNHEY, CDR2 SVGAGI. The CDR3 has 16 residues. The V gene end was trimmed by 4 bases and the J gene end by 7 bases; junction bases not matched to a gene: 10. CDR3 region: CASSSLAGGALNEQFF. The CDR3 bases are TGTGCCAGCAGTTCCTTAGCGGGAGGCGCGTTGAATGAGCAGTTCTTC.

This clone occurred a few times. The chain uses TRBV10-2 and TRBJ1-1; D is possibly TRBD1 (6 bases). CDR3 length equals 14 residues. V was pared by 6 bases and J by 2 bases, with 13 bases between. Germline CDR1 is WSHSY and CDR2 is SAAADI. The CDR3 reads CASSSTGSNTEAFF. The CDR3 DNA reads TGCGCCAGCAGCTCTACAGGGAGCAACACTGAAGCTTTCTTT.

This clone appeared once. The J gene is TRBJ2-4, the V gene TRBV5-1; possibly TRBD1 for D (6 bases). The CDR3 totals 13 residues. CDR1 is SGHRS, CDR2 YFSETQ, per germline. The V and J ends lost 2 bases and 7 bases respectively, with 10 bases between them. For the CDR3, the DNA is TGCGCCAGCAGCTTTGGGGACAATAACATTCAGTACTTC. Protein sequence: CASSFGDNNIQYF.

In DNA form, the CDR3 reads TGTGCCTACACAGGGGACAGCTATGGCTACACCTTC. Translating it yields CAYTGDSYGYTF. The chain recombines TRBV30 with TRBJ1-2, with 7 bases lining up with TRBD1. After removal of 7 bases from V and 4 bases from J, the junction contained 6 bases not matched to a gene. CDR1 is GTSNPN, CDR2 SVGIG, per germline (reference sequence). The CDR3 totals 12 residues.

The genes are TRBV10-3 and TRBJ2-1; 7 bases are shared with TRBD2. From germline, CDR1 is ENHRY and CDR2 SYGVKD. The CDR3 spans 17 residues. V gave up 3 bases and J gave up 5 bases; unmatched junction bases: 13. The CDR3 DNA reads TGTGCCATCAGTGATCTACCGGGACTACAAGGGCACAATGAGCAGTTCTTC. Amino acids: CAISDLPGLQGHNEQFF.

The rearrangement uses TRBV15 and TRBJ2-1; 7 bases agree with TRBD1. This CDR3 comprises 16 residues. CDR1 is LNHNV and CDR2 is YYDKDF in the germline V gene (reference sequence). V shed 3 bases and J 9 bases; nucleotides not matched to a gene: 14. CDR3 residues: CATSSTPSTGKGEQFF. CDR3 sequence (DNA): TGTGCCACCAGCAGCACCCCTTCGACAGGGAAGGGTGAGCAGTTCTTC.

The chain couples TRBV15 to TRBJ2-7; maybe TRBD1 (5 bases). Germline V gives CDR1 LNHNV, CDR2 YYDKDF (reference sequence). The CDR3 extends over 15 amino acids. The V end was cut by 7 bases, the J end by 0 bases, with 16 bases between. Here the CDR3 reads CATTHRDSRSYEQYF. CDR3 bases: TGTGCCACCACCCACCGAGACAGTCGCTCCTACGAGCAGTACTTC.

The chain carries TRBV5-4 and TRBJ2-3; 7 bases fit TRBD2. The CDR3 runs 13 residues. The ends lost 7 bases at V and 2 bases at J; junction bases unmatched: 4. Germline CDR1 is SGHNT and CDR2 is YYREEE (reference sequence). The CDR3 DNA reads as TGTGCCAGCCGAAGACTAGCCACAGATACGCAGTATTTT. This encodes CASRRLATDTQYF. Full variable domain (missing parts from reference TRBV5-4 and TRBJ2-3): ETGVTQSPTHLIKTRGQQVTLRCSSQSGHNTVSWYQQALGQGPQFIFQYYREEENGRGNFPPRFSGLQFPNYSSELNVNALELDDSALYLCASRRLATDTQYFGPGTRLTVL.

This clone was observed a handful of times. The chain combines TRBV19 with TRBJ1-1, with 7 positions matching TRBD1. This CDR3 is 16 amino acids long. Losses at the gene ends were 5 bases for V and 1 base for J; bases not matched to a gene: 10. CDR1 and CDR2 (germline): LNHDA, SQIVND (reference sequence). The CDR3 sequence: CASSADTTGWNTEAFF. Here the CDR3 DNA reads TGTGCCAGTAGTGCTGATACGACAGGGTGGAACACTGAAGCTTTCTTT. Drawing the rest from reference TRBV19 and TRBJ1-1, the complete variable domain is DGGITQSPKYLFRKEGQNVTLSCEQNLNHDAMYWYRQDPGQGLRLIYYSQIVNDFQKGDIAEGYSVSREKKESFPLTVTSAQKNPTAFYLCASSADTTGWNTEAFFGQGTRLTVV.

The V call is TRBV19, the J call TRBJ1-3; D is unresolved. The CDR3 runs 15 residues. Trimming took 3 bases from V and 0 from J, leaving 9 bases between them. From germline, CDR1 is LNHDA and CDR2 SQIVND (reference sequence). The CDR3 spells CASSMGRASGNTIYF. Here the CDR3 DNA reads TGTGCCAGTAGTATGGGCCGAGCCTCTGGAAACACCATATATTTT.

The rearrangement uses TRBV3-1 (or the pseudogene TRBV3-2) and TRBJ2-5; D is ambiguous. Germline values: CDR1 LGHDT, CDR2 YNNKEL (reference sequence). The length of the CDR3 is 15 residues. Trimming left V 1 base short and J 1 base short, with 10 bases between. Written as DNA, the CDR3 is TGTGCCAGCAGCCAAGCAGGCTCCCTCCAAGAGACCCAGTACTTC. It encodes CASSQAGSLQETQYF.

This chain joins TRBV19 and TRBJ1-6; 9 bases line up with TRBD1. V was clipped by 10 bases and J by 6 bases; unmatched bases: 4. Germline CDR1 is LNHDA and CDR2 is SQIVND (reference sequence). This CDR3 comprises 13 residues. For the CDR3, the DNA is TGTGCCACCGGGGACAGGGCTAATTCACCCCTCCACTTT. Encoded protein: CATGDRANSPLHF.

This sequence joins TRBV12-3 or TRBV12-4 and TRBJ1-1; D ambiguous. The CDR3 spans 12 residues. With 7 bases removed from V and 8 bases from J, the gap between germline ends came to 14 bases. The CDR3 DNA reads as TGTGCCAGCAACCCCCCGGCGGGAGAAGCTTTCTTT. Translated: CASNPPAGEAFF.

The CDR3 coding sequence is TGTGCCAGCAGCACTGATCAGGGGGTCTACGGAGATACGCAGTATTTT. This gives the protein CASSTDQGVYGDTQYF. The chain recombines TRBV5-5 with TRBJ2-3; 7 positions match TRBD1. CDR3 length: 16 amino acids. The junction had 13 bases not matched to a gene; V was cut back by 4 bases and J by 5 bases. The V gene's germline CDR1 is SGHKS and CDR2 YYEKEE (reference sequence). Full variable domain (missing parts from reference TRBV5-5 and TRBJ2-3): DAGVTQSPTHLIKTRGQQVTLRCSPISGHKSVSWYQQVLGQGPQFIFQYYEKEERGRGNFPDRFSARQFPNYSSELNVNALLLGDSALYLCASSTDQGVYGDTQYFGPGTRLTVL.

The chain employs TRBV7-4 and TRBJ1-5, with a weak D call TRBD1 (6 bases). The CDR3 contains 14 residues. V lost 1 base and J 3 bases, leaving 7 bases between the germline ends. Germline V gene data show CDR1 as SGHVT and CDR2 as SQSDAQ. The CDR3 DNA is TGTGCCAGCAGCTTAGAGGGGGACAATCAGCCCCAGCATTTT. Amino acids: CASSLEGDNQPQHF.

In DNA form, the CDR3 reads TGTGCCAGCAGCGAGCGAAGGTTGAAAGCTTTCTTT. Protein product: CASSERRLKAFF. The V gene is TRBV27, the J gene TRBJ1-1; the D is unclear. V gave up 6 bases and J gave up 9 bases, with 14 bases separating them. Germline V gene sequence: CDR1 MNHEY, CDR2 SMNVEV (reference sequence). The CDR3 is 12 amino acids.

The chain uses TRBV7-3 and TRBJ2-5, with D perhaps TRBD2 (5 bases). The V and J ends lost 5 bases and 9 bases respectively, with 16 bases between them. Germline CDR1 SGHTA, CDR2 FQGTGA. The CDR3 is made up of 13 amino acids. CDR3 in amino acids: CASSPQGLGPQYF. The CDR3 coding sequence is TGTGCCAGCAGCCCCCAAGGACTGGGCCCCCAGTACTTC.

This rearrangement joins TRBV6-4 to TRBJ1-2, with 8 bases matching TRBD1. CDR1 is MRHNA, CDR2 SNTAGT, per germline. Trimming took 5 bases from V and 7 from J; bases not matched to a gene: 6. The CDR3 sequence is 13 residues long. The CDR3 DNA reads TGTGCCAGCAGTATGGGACAGGAGGGTGGCTACACCTTC. Amino acid sequence: CASSMGQEGGYTF.

This chain links TRBV28 with TRBJ1-2; a weak D match, TRBD1 (5 bases). Germline CDR1 MDHEN, CDR2 SYDVKM. This CDR3 is 15 amino acids long. The V end was cut by 3 bases, the J end by 2 bases, with 13 bases between. The CDR3 loop is CASSFWSRQNYGYTF. The DNA for the CDR3 is TGTGCCAGCAGTTTTTGGTCCAGACAGAACTATGGCTACACCTTC.

This chain links TRBV19 with TRBJ2-3; TRBD2 matches 13 bases. The CDR3 is 17 amino acids. Germline values: CDR1 LNHDA, CDR2 SQIVND (reference sequence). Trimming removed 6 bases from V and 4 bases from J; junction bases left unmatched: 10. The CDR3 region is CASSSLRTSGRSDTQYF. The CDR3 coding sequence is TGTGCCAGTAGCTCATTGCGGACTAGCGGGAGATCAGATACGCAGTATTTT.

This CDR3 reads CASRSGYEQYF. As DNA, the CDR3 is TGTGCCAGCAGATCCGGGTACGAGCAGTACTTC. This sequence joins TRBV7-2 and TRBJ2-7; D uncertain. With 6 bases removed from V and 4 bases from J, the gap between germline ends came to 7 bases. Germline values: CDR1 SGHTA, CDR2 FQGNSA. This CDR3 contains 11 residues.

CDR3 in DNA: TGTGCCAGCAGTGACTCGCAAGCTAGCGGACGCACCGGGGAGCTGTTTTTT. This gives the protein CASSDSQASGRTGELFF. The chain employs TRBV6-4 and TRBJ2-2, with 7 positions matching TRBD2. CDR1 is MRHNA, CDR2 SNTAGT, per germline. The CDR3 runs to 17 residues. V shed 0 bases, J shed 4 bases, and the junction held 8 bases outside the gene matches.

The chain is built from TRBV18 and TRBJ2-5, with TRBD2 identical over 7 bases. The CDR3 spans 13 residues. V was clipped by 3 bases and J by 3 bases; unmatched bases: 1. The germline V gene encodes CDR1 KGHSH and CDR2 LQKENI. This CDR3 reads CASSPGGKETQYF. In DNA form, the CDR3 reads TGTGCCAGCTCACCGGGAGGGAAAGAGACCCAGTACTTC. Filled out from reference TRBV18 and TRBJ2-5, the complete variable domain reads NAGVMQNPRHLVRRRGQEARLRCSPMKGHSHVYWYRQLPEEGLKFMVYLQKENIIDESGMPKERFSAEFPKEGPSILRIQQVVRGDSAAYFCASSPGGKETQYFGPGTRLLVL.

This clone occurred once. The chain uses TRBV9 and TRBJ1-4; tentative D call: TRBD1 (5 bases). CDR3 length equals 14 residues. V gave up 3 bases and J gave up 7 bases, with 13 bases separating them. Germline V gene data show CDR1 as SGDLS and CDR2 as YYNGEE. CDR3 residues: CASSGGPLGEKLFF. CDR3 sequence (DNA): TGTGCCAGCAGCGGGGGCCCGTTGGGTGAAAAACTGTTTTTT.

This chain links TRBV20-1 with TRBJ2-3; TRBD2 might be the D (5 bases). V gave up 7 bases and J gave up 6 bases, with 11 bases separating them. CDR3 size: 11 residues. CDR1 is DFQATT and CDR2 is SNEGSKA in the germline V gene (reference sequence). This chain's CDR3 is CSGLSRDTQYF. CDR3 DNA: TGCAGTGGACTATCTAGGGATACGCAGTATTTT.